These 32 T cell receptor beta chains were sequenced from one sample in a study of beta chain features in type 1 diabetes. Study-wide results and caveats: There was a moderate but significant shortening of TCRB CDR3s in all four CD4+ subsets of Type 1 diabetes patients.

Antigens of these TCRs are unknown. Isolated RNA was reverse transcribed in full, so expressed TCRB transcripts were sequenced. Profiled with immunoSEQ multiplex PCR; TCRdb holds only in-frame clones, not every one. The sample holds hundreds of thousands of clones, 13% to 15% seen once. Sequenced: naive CD4+ T cells from blood. Source of these receptors: a man under 40 with type 1 diabetes.

In this sample, this clone turned up a few times. The chain links TRBV20-1 to TRBJ2-1, with a possible D match to TRBD1 (6 bases). This CDR3 is built from 11 residues. Germline CDR1 and CDR2: DFQATT and SNEGSKA (reference sequence). The chain's CDR3 is CSEGVYNEQFF. In DNA, the CDR3 is TGCAGCGAGGGGGTATACAATGAGCAGTTCTTC.

This chain links TRBV9 with TRBJ1-2; 9 bases are a match to TRBD1. CDR3 length equals 14 residues. Germline lookup yields CDR1 SGDLS and CDR2 YYNGEE. Trimming removed 6 bases from V and 5 bases from J; junction bases left unmatched: 8. The CDR3 sequence is CASKRSGTGYGYTF. Written as DNA, the CDR3 is TGTGCCAGCAAGCGTAGCGGGACAGGGTATGGCTACACCTTC.

The rearrangement joins TRBV7-8 to TRBJ2-3, with 9 positions matching TRBD2. Trimming cost V 5 bases and J 1 base; bases outside gene matches: 7. The CDR3 totals 16 residues. Germline CDR1 reads SGHVS; CDR2 reads FQNEAQ. CDR3 bases: TGTGCCAGCAGCGACCATCGGACTAGCGGCACAGATACGCAGTATTTT. Residues: CASSDHRTSGTDTQYF.

In this sample, this clone turned up a few times. CDR3 amino acids: CASSSDGLAVYEQYF. In nucleotides, the CDR3 is TGTGCCAGCAGCTCGGACGGTCTAGCGGTCTACGAGCAGTACTTC. The chain has TRBV7-2 and TRBJ2-7; the match to TRBD2 covers 7 bases. V dropped 4 bases and J dropped 3; count of bases not matched to a gene: 9. The germline V gene encodes CDR1 SGHTA and CDR2 FQGNSA. CDR3 length: 15 amino acids.

This chain connects TRBV28 to TRBJ1-1, with D maybe TRBD1 (5 bases). The CDR3 sequence is 15 residues long. Germline V gives CDR1 MDHEN, CDR2 SYDVKM. The V end was cut by 5 bases, the J end by 4 bases, with 17 bases between. The CDR3: CASSLGGAVFTEAFF. The CDR3 nucleotides are TGTGCCAGCAGTCTCGGAGGGGCAGTTTTCACTGAAGCTTTCTTT. The full variable domain, its missing parts supplied by reference TRBV28 and TRBJ1-1, is DVKVTQSSRYLVKRTGEKVFLECVQDMDHENMFWYRQDPGLGLRLIYFSYDVKMKEKGDIPEGYSVSREKKERFSLILESASTNQTSMYLCASSLGGAVFTEAFFGQGTRLTVV.

The CDR3 DNA is TGTGCCACCAGCAGGGACTTAGGGGGTTATGAGCAGTTCTTC. Protein sequence: CATSRDLGGYEQFF. The genes are TRBV15 and TRBJ2-1; tentatively, D is TRBD1 (6 bases). Germline CDR1 LNHNV, CDR2 YYDKDF (reference sequence). This CDR3 is 14 amino acids long. Trimming shortened V by 3 bases and J by 8 bases, and 14 bases separated the two germline ends.

This clone turned up a few times. The CDR3 nucleotides are TGTGCCAGCAGTGAAGAGCCTAGCTCCTACAATGAGCAGTTCTTC. It codes for CASSEEPSSYNEQFF. This chain connects TRBV2 to TRBJ2-1; D is undetermined. The germline gives CDR1 SNHLY, CDR2 FYNNEI. The CDR3 loop spans 15 amino acids. Trimming cost V 1 base and J 0 bases, with 7 bases left between them.

The chain couples TRBV6-5 to TRBJ2-5; 9 bases line up with TRBD1. This CDR3 is 16 amino acids long. CDR1 and CDR2 (germline): MNHEY, SVGAGI. V lost 0 bases, J lost 1 base, and 3 bases stayed unmatched. The CDR3 loop is CASSYSNRGLQETQYF. CDR3 in DNA: TGTGCCAGCAGTTACTCGAACAGGGGGCTCCAAGAGACCCAGTACTTC.

The chain has TRBV18 and TRBJ2-1; the match to TRBD2 covers 15 bases. After removal of 0 bases from V and 0 bases from J, the junction contained 3 bases not matched to a gene. Germline-derived CDR1 and CDR2 are KGHSH and LQKENI. The CDR3 spans 19 residues. The CDR3 coding sequence is TGTGCCAGCTCACCACCGGGACTAGCGGGAGGTACCTCCTACAATGAGCAGTTCTTC. Amino acids: CASSPPGLAGGTSYNEQFF.

This clone has more than one count but fewer than ten. V gene TRBV7-9 combines with J gene TRBJ2-7, with D possibly being TRBD1 (5 bases). The CDR3 has 15 residues. V was trimmed by 3 bases and J by 0 bases, leaving 12 bases between them. The V gene's germline CDR1 is SEHNR and CDR2 FQNEAQ (reference sequence). The DNA for the CDR3 is TGTGCCAGCAGCTTTGGGGCTGAGTACTCCTACGAGCAGTACTTC. It codes for CASSFGAEYSYEQYF.

The rearrangement uses TRBV19 and TRBJ2-5, with TRBD1 matching over 7 bases. The junction had 3 bases not matched to a gene; V was cut back by 3 bases and J by 2 bases. CDR1 LNHDA and CDR2 SQIVND come from the germline V gene (reference sequence). The CDR3 sequence is 14 residues long. The CDR3 spells CASSIFRGQETQYF. CDR3 coding DNA: TGTGCCAGTAGTATCTTCAGGGGGCAAGAGACCCAGTACTTC.

This clone was found a few times. This sequence joins TRBV25-1 and TRBJ2-7; 8 nucleotides align to TRBD1. Germline V gene lookup returns CDR1 MGHDK and CDR2 SYGVNS. The ends lost 4 bases at V and 1 base at J; junction bases unmatched: 9. This CDR3 contains 16 residues. This chain's CDR3 is CASSGQEWTGSYEQYF. DNA of the CDR3: TGTGCCAGCAGTGGTCAGGAGTGGACAGGGTCCTACGAGCAGTACTTC.

The chain employs TRBV2 and TRBJ2-2; 11 bases fit TRBD1. The CDR3 covers 15 residues. The junction had 4 bases not matched to a gene; V was cut back by 3 bases and J by 7 bases. Germline V gives CDR1 SNHLY, CDR2 FYNNEI. CDR3 bases: TGTGCCAGCAGTGAGGACAGGGGGCTAATCGGGGAGCTGTTTTTT. Encoded protein: CASSEDRGLIGELFF.

The chain has TRBV5-1 and TRBJ1-1; D might be TRBD1 (5 bases). CDR1 SGHRS and CDR2 YFSETQ come from the germline V gene. The germline V and J ends were trimmed by 2 bases and 3 bases, with 11 bases remaining between them. The CDR3 contains 14 residues. The CDR3 here is CASSFAGVDTEAFF. The CDR3 DNA follows: TGCGCCAGCAGCTTCGCGGGGGTTGACACTGAAGCTTTCTTT.

There are a few counts of this clone. V and J are TRBV11-2 and TRBJ2-7, with D perhaps TRBD2 (6 bases). Germline CDR1 is SGHAT and CDR2 is FQNNGV. This CDR3 comprises 15 residues. Between the trimmed V and J ends, which lost 3 bases and 6 bases, there was a span of 18 bases. The chain's CDR3 is CASSLAFGGGSEQYF. DNA for the CDR3: TGTGCCAGCAGCTTGGCGTTCGGGGGAGGCTCCGAGCAGTACTTC.

The chain employs TRBV7-7 and TRBJ2-1; 11 nucleotides match TRBD2. Trimming cost V 3 bases and J 9 bases; bases outside gene matches: 7. In germline, CDR1 is SSHAT, CDR2 FNYEAQ (reference sequence). The CDR3 has 15 amino acids. CDR3 amino acids: CASSFGLAGFSEQFF. CDR3 in DNA: TGTGCCAGCAGCTTTGGACTAGCGGGCTTCAGTGAGCAGTTCTTC.

The DNA for the CDR3 is TGTGCCAGCAGCTACGCTAGCGGGATCACCGGGGAGCTGTTTTTT. Translation gives CASSYASGITGELFF. The J gene is TRBJ2-2, the V gene TRBV11-2, with TRBD2 identical over 9 bases. The length of the CDR3 is 15 residues. The trim removed 4 bases at V and 4 bases at J, leaving 4 bases unmatched. Germline V gives CDR1 SGHAT, CDR2 FQNNGV. The variable domain in full, completed from reference TRBV11-2 and TRBJ2-2, reads EAGVAQSPRYKIIEKRQSVAFWCNPISGHATLYWYQQILGQGPKLLIQFQNNGVVDDSQLPKDRFSAERLKGVDSTLKIQPAKLEDSAVYLCASSYASGITGELFFGEGSRLTVL.

The CDR3 DNA reads as TGTGCCACCAATTGGGACAACGAAGCTTTCTTT. Its translation is CATNWDNEAFF. The V call is TRBV25-1, the J call TRBJ1-1; weak D call: TRBD1 (6 bases). The germline V gene has CDR1 MGHDK and CDR2 SYGVNS. The ends were cut back, 10 bases at V and 8 bases at J, with 14 bases in the middle. CDR3 length: 11 amino acids.

This clone was counted a few times. The chain joins TRBV7-9 to TRBJ2-5; weak D call: TRBD2 (7 bases). The CDR3 runs 15 residues. CDR1 is SEHNR, CDR2 FQNEAQ, per germline (reference sequence). The V end lost 1 base, the J end lost 5 bases, and 14 bases lay between the germline ends. CDR3 DNA sequence: TGTGCCAGCAGCTTAGGCCGGGGGGCTTATGAGACCCAGTACTTC. Amino acid sequence: CASSLGRGAYETQYF. The complete variable domain, with remaining parts taken from reference TRBV7-9 and TRBJ2-5, reads DTGVSQNPRHKITKRGQNVTFRCDPISEHNRLYWYRQTLGQGPEFLTYFQNEAQLEKSRLLSDRFSAERPKGSFSTLEIQRTEQGDSAMYLCASSLGRGAYETQYFGPGTRLLVL.

This clone has only a few counts. The chain has TRBV28 and TRBJ1-4; D unclear. The CDR3 totals 14 residues. Trimming stripped 5 bases from V and 8 bases from J, with 15 bases between. Germline V CDR1 and CDR2: MDHEN, SYDVKM. CDR3 region: CASSPPPGGEKLFF. The DNA of the CDR3 is TGTGCCAGCAGTCCCCCGCCGGGTGGGGAAAAACTGTTTTTT.

The V and J genes are TRBV29-1 and TRBJ2-7, with 9 bases identical to TRBD2. The V segment lost 4 bases and the J segment 2 bases; nucleotides outside the gene matches: 6. CDR3 length: 14 amino acids. Germline values: CDR1 SQVTM, CDR2 ANQGSEA. For the CDR3, the DNA is TGCAGCGTTGCCATAGCGGGGGACGCCTACGAGCAGTACTTC. It specifies CSVAIAGDAYEQYF.

The chain joins TRBV5-1 to TRBJ2-1; D is possibly TRBD2 (5 bases). Germline V lookup: CDR1 SGHRS, CDR2 YFSETQ. There are 16 residues in the CDR3. V gave up 4 bases and J gave up 2 bases, with 16 bases separating them. DNA for the CDR3: TGCGCCAGCAGCGCCAGACCCAGCGGCACCTACAATGAGCAGTTCTTC. Protein: CASSARPSGTYNEQFF. Complete variable domain (other parts from reference TRBV5-1 and TRBJ2-1): KAGVTQTPRYLIKTRGQQVTLSCSPISGHRSVSWYQQTPGQGLQFLFEYFSETQRNKGNFPGRFSGRQFSNSRSEMNVSTLELGDSALYLCASSARPSGTYNEQFFGPGTRLTVL.

This rearrangement joins TRBV28 to TRBJ1-1; D may be TRBD1 (5 bases). V shed 6 bases and J shed 0 bases, with 8 bases lying between them. Germline loops: CDR1 MDHEN, CDR2 SYDVKM. CDR3 length: 13 amino acids. Here the CDR3 reads CASRSTVNTEAFF. The CDR3 nucleotides are TGTGCCAGCAGGTCGACAGTGAACACTGAAGCTTTCTTT. Full variable domain (missing parts from reference TRBV28 and TRBJ1-1): DVKVTQSSRYLVKRTGEKVFLECVQDMDHENMFWYRQDPGLGLRLIYFSYDVKMKEKGDIPEGYSVSREKKERFSLILESASTNQTSMYLCASRSTVNTEAFFGQGTRLTVV.

The chain has TRBV25-1 and TRBJ2-2; weak D call: TRBD2 (6 bases). The CDR3 contains 14 residues. Trimming removed 7 bases at V and 2 bases at J, with 11 bases between. Germline assignment: CDR1 MGHDK and CDR2 SYGVNS. The CDR3 nucleotides read TGTGCCAGCATGGGGCGGGGTAACACCGGGGAGCTGTTTTTT. Translation gives CASMGRGNTGELFF.

V usage is TRBV11-3 and J usage is TRBJ2-1, with TRBD2 identical over 10 bases. The CDR3 sequence is 15 residues long. CDR1 SGHNT and CDR2 YENEEA come from the germline V gene. V trimming: 5 bases; J trimming: 4 bases; junction bases outside the gene matches: 5. The CDR3 is CASSLTSGTYNEQFF. CDR3 nucleotides: TGTGCCAGCAGCCTCACTAGCGGGACTTACAATGAGCAGTTCTTC.

This chain joins TRBV7-9 and TRBJ1-4; TRBD1 matches 7 bases. The germline gives CDR1 SEHNR, CDR2 FQNEAQ (reference sequence). This CDR3 has 15 residues. Trimming took 8 bases from V and 4 from J; bases not matched to a gene: 10. CDR3 in amino acids: CASGNRGQINEKLFF. DNA of the CDR3: TGTGCCAGCGGGAACAGGGGACAGATTAATGAAAAACTGTTTTTT.

A few counts support this clone. The gene calls are TRBV30 and TRBJ1-3; 9 bases line up with TRBD1. Per germline, CDR1 GTSNPN and CDR2 SVGIG (reference sequence). Trimming cost V 6 bases and J 1 base; bases outside gene matches: 4. The CDR3 spans 14 residues. CDR3 residues: CACPTGGSGNTIYF. The CDR3 DNA is TGTGCCTGCCCGACAGGGGGATCTGGAAACACCATATATTTT.

The gene calls are TRBV7-9 and TRBJ1-4, with D perhaps matching TRBD1 (6 bases). The CDR3 is 13 amino acids. V dropped 10 bases and J dropped 4 bases, with 13 bases sitting between them. The germline V gene encodes CDR1 SEHNR and CDR2 FQNEAQ (reference sequence). The CDR3 sequence: CATRQARNEKLFF. CDR3 in DNA: TGTGCCACTAGACAGGCCCGTAATGAAAAACTGTTTTTT.

This clone was observed a handful of times. CDR3 in amino acids: CASKLLSSYNEQFF. The CDR3 DNA follows: TGTGCCAGCAAGCTACTAAGCTCCTACAATGAGCAGTTCTTC. This rearrangement joins TRBV2 to TRBJ2-1; no firm D call. The V gene's germline CDR1 is SNHLY and CDR2 FYNNEI. The V end lost 7 bases, the J end lost 0 bases, and 10 bases lay between the germline ends. The CDR3 is 14 residues long. Full variable domain (missing parts from reference TRBV2 and TRBJ2-1): EPEVTQTPSHQVTQMGQEVILRCVPISNHLYFYWYRQILGQKVEFLVSFYNNEISEKSEIFDDQFSVERPDGSNFTLKIRSTKLEDSAMYFCASKLLSSYNEQFFGPGTRLTVL.

There are a few counts of this clone. The chain links TRBV6-6 to TRBJ2-1; TRBD2 matches at 13 bases. The CDR3 covers 16 residues. The V segment lost 5 bases and the J segment 5 bases; nucleotides outside the gene matches: 6. Germline V gives CDR1 MNHNY, CDR2 SVGAGI (reference sequence). Written as DNA, the CDR3 is TGTGCCAGCAGTCCGAGGGGACTAGCGGGACACAATGAGCAGTTCTTC. This codes for CASSPRGLAGHNEQFF.

The chain links TRBV19 to TRBJ2-1; the match to TRBD2 covers 14 bases. J was trimmed by 4 bases and V by 5 bases; bases with no gene match: 4. The CDR3 has 16 amino acids. Germline CDR1 reads LNHDA; CDR2 reads SQIVND (reference sequence). CDR3 bases: TGTGCCAGTAGTGGGGGGACTAGCGGGAGTTACAATGAGCAGTTCTTC. Its protein is CASSGGTSGSYNEQFF.

The chain recombines TRBV28 with TRBJ2-7; weak D call: TRBD2 (6 bases). The CDR3 is made up of 11 amino acids. V lost 8 bases and J lost 5, with 10 bases in between. Germline V gene lookup returns CDR1 MDHEN and CDR2 SYDVKM. The CDR3: CASAGSHEQYF. In DNA, the CDR3 is TGTGCCAGCGCCGGGAGCCACGAGCAGTACTTC.